This TCR beta chain originates from a study of cytomegalovirus exposure and HLA in healthy donors. Primers included in the PCR were 60 Vbeta and 13 Jbeta primers. Produced via immunoSEQ multiplex PCR; TCRdb's table is partial and in-frame only. The table includes about 51,000 clones, about four fifths detected once. CDR3 length: 15 amino acids. CDR1 and CDR2 (germline): MNHNS, SASEGT. Deletions cut 5 bases from V and 7 bases from J, with 15 bases between. The sequencing sample was made of PBMCs. The rearrangement links TRBV6-1 to TRBJ1-6; tentatively, D is TRBD1 (5 bases). The sequence derives from a boy aged 5-17 years in good health and CMV-seropositive. In DNA, the CDR3 is TGTGCCAGCAGTACTGGGGGGACGGTGAATTCACCCCTCCACTTT. It encodes CASSTGGTVNSPLHF.